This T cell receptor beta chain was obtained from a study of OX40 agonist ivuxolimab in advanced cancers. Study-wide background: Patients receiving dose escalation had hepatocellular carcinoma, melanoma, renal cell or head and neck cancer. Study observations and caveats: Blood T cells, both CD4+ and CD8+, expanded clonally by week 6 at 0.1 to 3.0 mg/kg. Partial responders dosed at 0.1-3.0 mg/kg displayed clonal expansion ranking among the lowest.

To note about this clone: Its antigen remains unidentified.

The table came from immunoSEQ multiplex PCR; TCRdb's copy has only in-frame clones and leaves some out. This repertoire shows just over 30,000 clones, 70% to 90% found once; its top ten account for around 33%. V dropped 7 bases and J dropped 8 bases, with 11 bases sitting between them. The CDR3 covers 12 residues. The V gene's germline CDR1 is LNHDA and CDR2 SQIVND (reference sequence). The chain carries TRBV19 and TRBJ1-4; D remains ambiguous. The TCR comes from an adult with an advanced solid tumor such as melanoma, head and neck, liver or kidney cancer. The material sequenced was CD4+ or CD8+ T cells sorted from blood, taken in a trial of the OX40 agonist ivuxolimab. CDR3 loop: CASKEGAEKLFF. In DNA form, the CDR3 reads TGTGCCAGTAAGGAGGGAGCGGAAAAACTGTTTTTT.